This passage covers 23 T cell receptor beta chains from one sample sequenced in a study of control samples from healthy donors and cancer patients. The table came from immunoSEQ multiplex PCR; TCRdb's copy has only in-frame clones and leaves some out. Among over 150,000 clones listed, just over 90% were seen once. The sample was blood. These receptors all come from a man aged 25-45 years in good health.

The chain has TRBV28 and TRBJ1-5, with 8 bases identical to TRBD1. Germline values: CDR1 MDHEN, CDR2 SYDVKM. The CDR3 runs to 15 residues. The trim removed 6 bases at V and 1 base at J, leaving 5 bases unmatched. The CDR3 DNA follows: TGTGCCAGCAGGGATGGACAGGGAAGCAATCAGCCCCAGCATTTT. Protein product: CASRDGQGSNQPQHF.

V usage is TRBV5-1 and J usage is TRBJ1-6; perhaps TRBD1 as D (6 bases). The CDR3 length is 15 residues. CDR1 is SGHRS, CDR2 YFSETQ, per germline. V lost 4 bases to trimming and J lost 6 bases, with 14 bases between them. CDR3 loop: CASSLSGAVNSPLHF. The CDR3 region has the DNA TGCGCCAGCAGCCTATCAGGGGCCGTTAATTCACCCCTCCACTTT.

The gene calls are TRBV4-1 and TRBJ2-7; a possible D gene is TRBD2 (6 bases). The germline CDR1 and CDR2 sequences are MGHRA and YSYEKL. Trimming took off 1 base at V and 2 bases at J, with 12 bases between the two ends. This CDR3 has 15 residues. The CDR3 reads CASSQGLANTYEQYF. The CDR3 DNA follows: TGCGCCAGCAGCCAAGGGCTAGCGAATACCTACGAGCAGTACTTC.

The DNA of the CDR3 is TGTGCCAGCAGTTTTCCAGGGAACTATGGCTACACCTTC. It translates to CASSFPGNYGYTF. The chain recombines TRBV28 with TRBJ1-2, with D possibly being TRBD1 (5 bases). Germline V CDR1 and CDR2: MDHEN, SYDVKM. This CDR3 is built from 13 residues. The V and J ends lost 3 bases and 2 bases respectively, with 7 bases between them.

The gene calls are TRBV24-1 and TRBJ1-2; 8 bases map to TRBD1. CDR1 KGHDR and CDR2 SFDVKD come from the germline V gene. CDR3 size: 15 residues. V was pared by 10 bases and J by 1 base, with 10 bases of the junction left unmatched. The CDR3 reads CATYSGQDDNYGYTF. CDR3 DNA: TGTGCCACTTACTCGGGACAGGACGATAACTATGGCTACACCTTC.

This chain joins TRBV5-1 and TRBJ1-6, with 9 bases fitting TRBD1. The CDR3 sequence is 15 residues long. V shed 0 bases and J 7 bases; nucleotides not matched to a gene: 2. Germline V gene sequence: CDR1 SGHRS, CDR2 YFSETQ. The CDR3: CASSLGTGGNSPLHF. CDR3 in DNA: TGCGCCAGCAGCTTGGGAACAGGGGGCAATTCACCCCTCCACTTT. Looking up the rest from reference TRBV5-1 and TRBJ1-6 gives the full variable domain: KAGVTQTPRYLIKTRGQQVTLSCSPISGHRSVSWYQQTPGQGLQFLFEYFSETQRNKGNFPGRFSGRQFSNSRSEMNVSTLELGDSALYLCASSLGTGGNSPLHFGNGTRLTVT.

This sequence joins TRBV5-1 and TRBJ1-5, with 7 nucleotides matching TRBD1. Losses at the gene ends were 1 base for V and 5 bases for J; bases not matched to a gene: 3. This CDR3 is 14 amino acids long. Germline CDR1 reads SGHRS; CDR2 reads YFSETQ. CDR3 loop: CASSLRTGDQPQHF. In DNA form, the CDR3 reads TGCGCCAGCAGCTTGCGGACAGGAGATCAGCCCCAGCATTTT. Together with reference TRBV5-1 and TRBJ1-5, the CDR3 gives the full variable domain: KAGVTQTPRYLIKTRGQQVTLSCSPISGHRSVSWYQQTPGQGLQFLFEYFSETQRNKGNFPGRFSGRQFSNSRSEMNVSTLELGDSALYLCASSLRTGDQPQHFGDGTRLSIL.

V gene TRBV11-1 combines with J gene TRBJ2-1; 7 nucleotides match TRBD2. This CDR3 is 16 amino acids long. After removal of 1 base from V and 8 bases from J, the junction contained 11 bases not matched to a gene. The germline gives CDR1 SGHAT, CDR2 FQDESV (reference sequence). CDR3 DNA: TGTGCCAGCAGCTTAGATGTAGTCGGGGAGGGAGATGAGCAGTTCTTC. Residues: CASSLDVVGEGDEQFF.

This clone appeared a single time. This sequence joins TRBV5-4 and TRBJ1-2; TRBD1 agrees at 9 bases. The CDR3 is made up of 14 amino acids. CDR1 and CDR2 (germline): SGHNT, YYREEE (reference sequence). With 0 bases clipped from V and 7 bases from J, the junction kept 4 bases outside the gene matches. This CDR3 reads CASSLDGQGSGYTF. The CDR3 DNA sequence: TGTGCCAGCAGCTTGGATGGACAGGGGTCTGGCTACACCTTC.

The chain is built from TRBV6-5 and TRBJ2-7, with TRBD2 identical over 8 bases. Germline V gene data show CDR1 as MNHEY and CDR2 as SVGAGI. CDR3 size: 13 residues. V dropped 6 bases and J dropped 7; count of bases not matched to a gene: 8. The CDR3 here is CASSQSSGREQYF. CDR3 nucleotide sequence: TGTGCCAGCAGCCAATCTAGCGGGCGGGAGCAGTACTTC.

The chain carries TRBV5-5 and TRBJ2-5; D gene uncertain. Germline V gene sequence: CDR1 SGHKS, CDR2 YYEKEE (reference sequence). This CDR3 region has 16 residues. Trimming left V 4 bases short and J 0 bases short, with 16 bases between. CDR3 DNA: TGTGCCAGCAGCCCGGGTGGTTGGGGTTACCAAGAGACCCAGTACTTC. It encodes CASSPGGWGYQETQYF. The variable domain in full, with the rest retrieved from reference TRBV5-5 and TRBJ2-5, is DAGVTQSPTHLIKTRGQQVTLRCSPISGHKSVSWYQQVLGQGPQFIFQYYEKEERGRGNFPDRFSARQFPNYSSELNVNALLLGDSALYLCASSPGGWGYQETQYFGPGTRLLVL.

The rearrangement uses TRBV19 and TRBJ1-5; D is possibly TRBD1 (5 bases). Germline CDR1 and CDR2: LNHDA and SQIVND (reference sequence). The ends were cut back, 8 bases at V and 3 bases at J, with 17 bases in the middle. This CDR3 contains 15 residues. CDR3 residues: CASSKGRIDNQPQHF. The CDR3 region has the DNA TGTGCCAGTTCCAAGGGGAGGATAGACAATCAGCCCCAGCATTTT.

This clone has just one count. The genes are TRBV28 and TRBJ2-7, with D perhaps matching TRBD1 or TRBD2 (5 bases each). The germline V gene encodes CDR1 MDHEN and CDR2 SYDVKM. The CDR3 has 13 residues. V gave up 6 bases and J gave up 6 bases, with 15 bases separating them. CDR3 amino acids: CASRPGPGPEQYF. The CDR3 DNA sequence: TGTGCCAGCAGACCGGGACCGGGTCCCGAGCAGTACTTC.

The rearrangement links TRBV11-3 to TRBJ2-1, with 7 bases aligning to TRBD2. V shed 1 base and J 4 bases; nucleotides not matched to a gene: 4. This CDR3 is 15 amino acids long. Germline V lookup: CDR1 SGHNT, CDR2 YENEEA. CDR3 DNA sequence: TGTGCCAGCAGCTTAGGTAGCGGGCGGTACAATGAGCAGTTCTTC. Residues: CASSLGSGRYNEQFF.

The J gene is TRBJ2-7, the V gene TRBV5-1, with TRBD2 matching 7 bases. V gave up 3 bases and J gave up 3 bases; unmatched junction bases: 6. Germline V gene lookup returns CDR1 SGHRS and CDR2 YFSETQ. This CDR3 has 14 residues. The DNA for the CDR3 is TGCGCCAGCAGCTGGGGGGGACCGATCTACGAGCAGTACTTC. It encodes CASSWGGPIYEQYF.

On this clone itself: The junction differs from germline at one of its ends, possibly a read error. The V and J genes are TRBV6-5 and TRBJ1-1, with 9 bases that match TRBD1. CDR1 is MNHEY, CDR2 SVGAGI, per germline. The CDR3 is 13 residues long. The CDR3 DNA follows: TGTGCCAGCAGACTCGACAGGGGGACTGGAGCTTTCTTT. Residues: CASRLDRGTGAFF.

V usage is TRBV12-3 or TRBV12-4 and J usage is TRBJ1-1; no reliable D call. CDR3 length equals 12 residues. Trimming pared 2 bases from V and 6 bases from J, leaving 7 bases between. Here the CDR3 reads CASSLRVAEAFF. CDR3 sequence (DNA): TGTGCCAGCAGTTTAAGGGTTGCTGAAGCTTTCTTT.

The genes are TRBV2 and TRBJ1-5, with TRBD1 matching 11 bases. Per the germline V gene, CDR1 is SNHLY and CDR2 is FYNNEI. CDR3 length: 14 amino acids. V was clipped by 4 bases and J by 7 bases; unmatched bases: 3. The CDR3 sequence is CASSGTGGEQPQHF. CDR3 bases: TGTGCCAGCAGTGGGACAGGGGGCGAACAGCCCCAGCATTTT.

This clone has only a few counts. Other DNA variants within this sample encode the same CDR3. The chain uses TRBV5-1 and TRBJ2-7; the match to TRBD1 covers 8 bases. CDR1 and CDR2 from the germline V gene are SGHRS and YFSETQ. The ends lost 0 bases at V and 4 bases at J; junction bases unmatched: 3. This CDR3 is built from 14 residues. The CDR3 DNA sequence: TGCGCCAGCAGCTTGGGGCAGGGGGCTTACGAGCAGTACTTC. Its translation: CASSLGQGAYEQYF.

This chain connects TRBV5-6 to TRBJ2-7, with D perhaps TRBD1 (5 bases). The V end lost 1 base, the J end lost 1 base, and 9 bases lay between the germline ends. The CDR3 runs 14 residues. Germline V gives CDR1 SGHDT, CDR2 YYEEEE. The CDR3 region is CASSLRGKSYEQYF. In DNA form, the CDR3 reads TGTGCCAGCAGCTTGAGGGGAAAATCCTACGAGCAGTACTTC.

This chain uses TRBV5-1 with TRBJ2-2; D might be TRBD1 or TRBD2, each matching 5 bases. Trimming removed 2 bases at V and 1 base at J, with 12 bases between. Germline CDR1 is SGHRS and CDR2 is YFSETQ. The CDR3 sequence is 16 residues long. In nucleotides, the CDR3 is TGCGCCAGCAGCTTCCGGGACCTTGGGAACACCGGGGAGCTGTTTTTT. This sequence encodes CASSFRDLGNTGELFF.

The chain combines TRBV10-1 with TRBJ2-7; the match to TRBD1 covers 9 bases. The CDR3 runs 15 residues. Germline V CDR1 and CDR2: WNHNN, SYGVQD (reference sequence). Losses at the gene ends were 3 bases for V and 3 bases for J; bases not matched to a gene: 6. This CDR3 is CASSDPGTGFYEQYF. CDR3 DNA sequence: TGCGCCAGCAGTGACCCAGGGACAGGGTTCTACGAGCAGTACTTC.

In this sample, this clone turned up once. This chain joins TRBV28 and TRBJ2-3; 8 nucleotides agree with TRBD1. Germline V lookup: CDR1 MDHEN, CDR2 SYDVKM. V shed 6 bases, J shed 2 bases, and the junction held 7 bases outside the gene matches. There are 15 residues in the CDR3. The CDR3 DNA is TGTGCCAGCAGCCTCGGGACAGGTCCCACAGATACGCAGTATTTT. Encoded protein: CASSLGTGPTDTQYF.